The rows below give T cell receptor beta chains drawn from one sample of a study of molecular identifiers for immune sequencing clone quantification. TCRdb re-called the PCR reads through MiXCR, storing one row per CDR3 protein. The sample gives around 460,000 distinct CDR3 sequences, 20% to 25% of which show up once; about 0.8% is in the top ten. Material for sequencing was naive CD8+ T cells from blood, with Jurkat cell RNA spiked in. All receptors derive from a human donor in good health. Some libraries in this study had Jurkat cell RNA spiked in. Each CDR3 is given with its conserved first and last residue. The D gene is left open where the match is weak. Only some rows state a clone size, as once, few, many or a class for expanded clones.

TRBV19	NA	TRBJ2-5	TRBD1	TGTGCCAGTAGTACCGACAGGGGTGGCCAAGAGACCCAGTACTTC	CASSTDRGGQETQYF
TRBV7-2	many	TRBJ2-3	TRBD2	TGTGCCAGCAGCTTAGCCATAGCGGGAAGGACAGATACGCAGTATTTT	CASSLAIAGRTDTQYF
TRBV27	few	TRBJ2-3	NA	TGTGCCAGCAGTAATGCAGATACGCAGTATTTT	CASSNADTQYF
TRBV5-4	NA	TRBJ2-7	NA	TGTGCCAGCAGCCCGGACACGGGACTGGAGACCTACGAGCAGTACTTC	CASSPDTGLETYEQYF
TRBV30	NA	TRBJ2-7	NA	TGTGCCTGGAGTGTACTGGGTTTTTACGAGCAGTACTTC	CAWSVLGFYEQYF
TRBV28	many	TRBJ1-6	NA	TGTGCCAGCAGTTTATCAGGGAGCTCCTATAATTCACCCCTCCACTTT	CASSLSGSSYNSPLHF
TRBV9	NA	TRBJ2-7	TRBD1	TGTGCCAGCAGCGTAACAGGGGGTGCCTGCGAGCAGTACTTC	CASSVTGGACEQYF
TRBV7-9	few	TRBJ1-5	NA	TGTGCCAGCAGTTTGGATATGCAGCCCCAGCATTTT	CASSLDMQPQHF
TRBV13	many	TRBJ2-2	TRBD2	TGTGCCAGCAGCAAAGGACTAGCGATGAACACCGGGGAGCTGTTTTTT	CASSKGLAMNTGELFF
TRBV5-6	NA	TRBJ1-2	NA	TGTGCCAGCAGGACAGGCCCTTCCTATGGCTACACCTTC	CASRTGPSYGYTF
TRBV27	many	TRBJ2-5	NA	TGTGCCAGCAGCGACACAGGGTCCGAGTTCCGGACCCAGTACTTC	CASSDTGSEFRTQYF
TRBV20-1	many	TRBJ2-1	TRBD1	TGCAGTCCCTTCTCGGACAGGGTCCACAATGAGCAGTTCTTC	CSPFSDRVHNEQFF
TRBV24-1	NA	TRBJ2-1	TRBD2	TGTGCCACGTGCCCTAGCGGGACCGTTAATGAGCAGTTCTTC	CATCPSGTVNEQFF
TRBV27	NA	TRBJ1-1	NA	TGTGCCAGCAGAGGAGGGACGAAAGCTTTCTTT	CASRGGTKAFF
TRBV4-2	NA	TRBJ2-2	NA	TGTGCCAGCAGCCAAGAAATTGGCCAGGGGAACACCGGGGAGCTGTTTTTT	CASSQEIGQGNTGELFF
TRBV12-3/TRBV12-4	many	TRBJ2-3	TRBD2	TGTGCCAGCAGCACCGGACTAGCGGGAGTCACAGATACGCAGTATTTT	CASSTGLAGVTDTQYF